These 27 T cell receptor beta chains share one sample of origin, sequenced in a study of T-cell memory formation after mild COVID-19 (dated by TCRdb to about 2021). Libraries were prepared through 5' RACE. The reads were generated on an Illumina NovaSeq 6000. TCRdb reprocessing: public reads trimmed at Q25 with fastp, clones called with MiXCR, in-frame beta chains kept. Each entry merges the rows of one CDR3 protein and shows their most common DNA and genes. A total of roughly 340,000 distinct CDR3 sequences appear in this sample, under 25% of them only once. The ten largest clones take up 21% of the sample. Sequencing was performed on PBMCs or a T cell subset sorted from them (not recorded which). These receptors were taken from a man aged 18 to 35 who had mild COVID-19 (a few samples of this study predate the infection). The sample titles of this study are shuffled in the database, so cell type and time point are left out; the donor was told from shared clones.

This clonotype was picked up a small number of times. The J gene is TRBJ1-1, the V gene TRBV15; D ambiguous. The V end was cut by 5 bases, the J end by 7 bases, with 11 bases between. The CDR3 is made up of 12 amino acids. Germline CDR1 LNHNV, CDR2 YYDKDF (reference sequence). DNA for the CDR3: TGTGCCACCAGCGGCTCGGGGTTTGAAGCTTTCTTT. It specifies CATSGSGFEAFF.

This clonotype appeared a few times. The chain couples TRBV21-1 to TRBJ2-5. TRBV21-1 is assigned pseudogene status. This CDR3 contains 16 residues. The CDR3 nucleotides read TGTGCCAGCAGCTCACACCGGAGACCGATTCAAGAGACCCAGTACTTC. As protein: CASSSHRRPIQETQYF.

This clonotype was counted a few times. The chain joins TRBV29-1 to TRBJ1-2; D not certain. The V end was cut by 8 bases, the J end by 3 bases, with 13 bases between. The CDR3 is made up of 12 amino acids. The V gene's germline CDR1 is SQVTM and CDR2 ANQGSEA. The CDR3 reads CSLLGSDYGYTF. CDR3 coding DNA: TGCAGCTTGTTGGGGTCGGACTATGGCTACACCTTC.

The CDR3 loop reads CASSLEMGNTEAFF. CDR3 nucleotides: TGCGCCAGCAGCTTGGAAATGGGAAACACTGAAGCTTTCTTT. V gene TRBV5-1 combines with J gene TRBJ1-1; D uncertain. V dropped 0 bases and J dropped 2 bases, with 8 bases sitting between them. Per the germline V gene, CDR1 is SGHRS and CDR2 is YFSETQ. This CDR3 is built from 14 residues.

Concerning this clonotype: The junction differs from germline at one of its ends, possibly a read error. V gene TRBV6-5 combines with J gene TRBJ2-2, with 8 bases fitting TRBD1. This CDR3 is built from 14 residues. Germline V CDR1 and CDR2: MNHEY, SVGAGI. CDR3 coding DNA: TGTGCCAGCAGTAACTCAGGGGGCGGCGGGGAGCTGTTTTTT. Translated: CASSNSGGGGELFF.

This clonotype was recorded a few times. V usage is TRBV5-1 and J usage is TRBJ2-6; D is undetermined. Germline loops: CDR1 SGHRS, CDR2 YFSETQ. Trimming removed 2 bases at V and 2 bases at J, with 8 bases between. The CDR3 runs to 15 residues. CDR3 sequence reads: CASSLGLPGANVLTF. The CDR3 nucleotides are TGCGCCAGCAGCTTAGGCTTACCTGGGGCCAACGTCCTGACTTTC.

This clonotype was picked up a small number of times. The DNA of the CDR3 is TGTGCCAGCAGTCCCGGCCTGGTTGACAGGGGCTTGGAGCAGTACTTC. It is translated as CASSPGLVDRGLEQYF. The V call is TRBV6-2 or TRBV6-3, the J call TRBJ2-7; 8 nucleotides line up with TRBD1. The V segment lost 5 bases and the J segment 7 bases; nucleotides outside the gene matches: 16. CDR3 length: 16 amino acids. CDR1 is MNHEY and CDR2 is SVGEGT in the germline V gene.

The chain couples TRBV5-1 to TRBJ2-5, with TRBD1 matching over 8 bases. The length of the CDR3 is 16 residues. Germline loops: CDR1 SGHRS, CDR2 YFSETQ. With V trimmed by 6 bases and J by 5 bases, 15 bases remained unmatched. In nucleotides, the CDR3 is TGCGCCAGCACCGAATGGGGCCAGGGGGCGCGCGAGACCCAGTACTTC. Its protein is CASTEWGQGARETQYF.

A remark on this clonotype: The junction departs from the called germline gene at one end, perhaps through a read error. The chain uses TRBV5-6 and TRBJ1-6, with TRBD1 matching 9 bases. The CDR3 has 14 amino acids. In germline, CDR1 is SGHDT, CDR2 YYEEEE. The CDR3 reads CASSPGTGNSPLNF. CDR3 sequence (DNA): TGTGCCAGCAGCCCCGGGACAGGGAATTCACCCCTCAACTTT.

V gene TRBV7-9 combines with J gene TRBJ2-1; 12 positions match TRBD2. The J segment lost 10 bases and the V segment lost 4 bases, leaving 11 bases of the junction unmatched. Germline V lookup: CDR1 SEHNR, CDR2 FQNEAQ (reference sequence). The CDR3 totals 16 residues. The CDR3 DNA sequence: TGTGCCAGCAGCTCTTCCCGACTAGCGGGGGCTGGAGAGCAGTTCTTC. Translated: CASSSSRLAGAGEQFF.

This clonotype was seen a few times. The rearrangement links TRBV5-5 to TRBJ2-2; D might be TRBD1 or TRBD2, each matching 6 bases. The CDR3 runs to 15 residues. The V gene's germline CDR1 is SGHKS and CDR2 YYEKEE (reference sequence). The ends were cut back, 2 bases at V and 3 bases at J, with 11 bases in the middle. Here the CDR3 reads CASSFGGPDTGELFF. The CDR3 coding sequence is TGTGCCAGCAGCTTTGGGGGGCCGGACACCGGGGAGCTGTTTTTT.

The rearrangement uses TRBV20-1 and TRBJ2-5; 8 bases fit TRBD1. Germline lookup yields CDR1 DFQATT and CDR2 SNEGSKA (reference sequence). The CDR3 contains 12 residues. J was trimmed by 4 bases and V by 5 bases; bases with no gene match: 3. This chain's CDR3 is CSAQDRGETQYF. CDR3 in DNA: TGCAGTGCTCAAGACAGGGGAGAGACCCAGTACTTC.

The chain is built from TRBV27 and TRBJ1-2; a weak D match, TRBD1 (6 bases). With 2 bases removed from V and 4 bases from J, the gap between germline ends came to 14 bases. The germline gives CDR1 MNHEY, CDR2 SMNVEV (reference sequence). This CDR3 is built from 15 residues. The CDR3, as DNA: TGTGCCAGCAGTTTAGGCGTGGGGGCCCCCTATGGCTACACCTTC. Translated, it gives CASSLGVGAPYGYTF.

This clonotype occurred once. The chain employs TRBV9 and TRBJ2-1; 9 positions agree with TRBD1. Germline values: CDR1 SGDLS, CDR2 YYNGEE. J gave up 2 bases and V 4 bases, and 7 bases lay outside the gene matches. This CDR3 is built from 16 residues. CDR3 bases: TGTGCCAGCAGCACCGGGACAGGGAGGACCTACAATGAGCAGTTCTTC. Translating it yields CASSTGTGRTYNEQFF.

This clonotype was observed a handful of times. This chain uses TRBV11-2 with TRBJ2-1; 9 nucleotides agree with TRBD2. The germline CDR1 and CDR2 sequences are SGHAT and FQNNGV. The CDR3 loop spans 11 amino acids. V was pared by 10 bases and J by 9 bases, with 4 bases of the junction left unmatched. CDR3 DNA sequence: TGTGCCACGCGGGGGGGCTTTGAGCAGTTCTTC. Translating it yields CATRGGFEQFF.

CDR3 residues: CASNSLRDREVGYGYTF. The CDR3 DNA is TGTGCCAGCAACTCCCTCCGAGACAGGGAGGTTGGCTATGGCTACACCTTC. J is TRBJ1-2 and V is TRBV11-2, with 7 nucleotides matching TRBD1. The germline CDR1 and CDR2 sequences are SGHAT and FQNNGV. Trimming at V came to 7 bases and at J to 4 bases, leaving 18 bases not matched to a gene. CDR3 length: 17 residues.

This clonotype came up a few times. V usage is TRBV10-3 and J usage is TRBJ2-3, with TRBD1 matching 10 bases. This CDR3 spans 16 amino acids. After removal of 0 bases from V and 7 bases from J, the junction contained 7 bases not matched to a gene. Germline V lookup: CDR1 ENHRY, CDR2 SYGVKD. The CDR3 region is CAISESLTGGANTQYF. Here the CDR3 DNA reads TGTGCCATCAGTGAGTCGTTGACAGGGGGCGCAAATACGCAGTATTTT.

V usage is TRBV25-1 and J usage is TRBJ1-4; possibly TRBD1 for D (6 bases). Germline lookup yields CDR1 MGHDK and CDR2 SYGVNS. V was cut by 6 bases and J by 6 bases, with 14 bases left in between. The CDR3 spans 14 residues. CDR3 bases: TGTGCCAGCAGACCAGGGGCGGGGGATGAAAAACTGTTTTTT. As protein: CASRPGAGDEKLFF.

DNA of the CDR3: TGCGCCAGCAGCCAGAACAGGGGCGGGGACCAAGAGACCCAGTACTTC. Protein sequence: CASSQNRGGDQETQYF. The chain recombines TRBV5-1 with TRBJ2-5; D might be TRBD1 (7 bases). With 4 bases removed from V and 0 bases from J, the gap between germline ends came to 16 bases. CDR3 length: 16 residues. CDR1 and CDR2 from the germline V gene are SGHRS and YFSETQ.

The chain joins TRBV12-3 or TRBV12-4 to TRBJ2-1; D not resolved. The CDR3 is made up of 11 amino acids. V lost 5 bases, J lost 9 bases, and 8 bases lay in between. Written as DNA, the CDR3 is TGTGCCAGCAGTCAGCCTGGTGAGCAGTTCTTC. Translating it yields CASSQPGEQFF.

The chain is built from TRBV7-6 and TRBJ2-3; D is ambiguous. V lost 5 bases to trimming and J lost 4 bases, with 28 bases between them. The CDR3 length is 19 residues. The germline V gene has CDR1 SGHVS and CDR2 FNYEAQ. CDR3: CASSLNPIGTPLSPDTQYF. DNA of the CDR3: TGTGCCAGCAGCCTAAACCCTATCGGAACACCTTTAAGTCCAGATACGCAGTATTTT.

In nucleotides, the CDR3 is TGTGCCCATGGGCGCGGGGAGACCCAGTACTTC. Protein: CAHGRGETQYF. V usage is TRBV6-2 or TRBV6-3 and J usage is TRBJ2-5; the D gene is possibly TRBD2 (5 bases). This CDR3 comprises 11 residues. The ends were cut back, 11 bases at V and 5 bases at J, with 12 bases in the middle. Germline V lookup: CDR1 MNHEY, CDR2 SVGEGT.

Only a few counts were recorded for this clonotype. V gene TRBV5-1 combines with J gene TRBJ2-2; a weak D match, TRBD2 (5 bases). The V end was cut by 6 bases, the J end by 5 bases, with 14 bases between. Germline V gene sequence: CDR1 SGHRS, CDR2 YFSETQ. CDR3 length: 14 residues. CDR3 nucleotide sequence: TGCGCCAGCATCGAGGGCAGTGGGACCGGGGAGCTGTTTTTT. Residues: CASIEGSGTGELFF.

The table lists this clonotype with many counts. The genes are TRBV28 and TRBJ2-2; 10 nucleotides agree with TRBD2. The CDR3 has 14 residues. After removal of 4 bases from V and 4 bases from J, the junction contained 0 bases not matched to a gene. Looked up from germline, CDR1 is MDHEN and CDR2 is SYDVKM. The CDR3 spells CASSSSGGTGELFF. CDR3 nucleotides: TGTGCCAGCAGTTCTAGCGGGGGCACCGGGGAGCTGTTTTTT.

This chain links TRBV18 with TRBJ2-7; the D is unclear. This CDR3 has 15 residues. V was pared by 2 bases and J by 0 bases, with 11 bases between. Germline CDR1 reads KGHSH; CDR2 reads LQKENI. DNA of the CDR3: TGTGCCAGCTCACCAGGGGTAGGTGTCTCCTACGAGCAGTACTTC. This codes for CASSPGVGVSYEQYF.

Worth noting for this clonotype: The germline gene is not matched at one end of the junction; a read error may be the cause. V and J are TRBV7-7 and TRBJ2-3, with a tentative D call TRBD2 (5 bases). Germline CDR1 SSHAT, CDR2 FNYEAQ (reference sequence). This CDR3 comprises 13 residues. CDR3 nucleotides: TGTGCTAGCAGCTCCGCCCGGGGAGATACGCAGTATTTT. Amino acids: CASSSARGDTQYF.

This clonotype was counted only a few times. The chain recombines TRBV5-1 with TRBJ2-1, with TRBD1 matching 7 bases. This CDR3 is built from 15 residues. The germline V gene has CDR1 SGHRS and CDR2 YFSETQ. V was clipped by 4 bases and J by 6 bases; unmatched bases: 10. The CDR3 sequence: CASSQRTGPPNEQFF. DNA for the CDR3: TGCGCCAGCAGCCAGAGGACAGGACCCCCCAATGAGCAGTTCTTC.